These 21 T cell receptor beta chains share one sample of origin, sequenced in a study of blood T cell repertoires in COVID-19. Using immunoSEQ multiplex PCR, the repertoire was profiled, and TCRdb retains in-frame clones only, with some absent. The profile shows approximately 350,000 clones, approximately 86% of them singletons. Input material: peripheral blood. The receptors were sampled from an older woman with COVID-19, enrolled during active disease.

The J gene is TRBJ2-7, the V gene TRBV9; tentatively, D is TRBD1 (6 bases). The CDR3 totals 17 residues. Trimming pared 2 bases from V and 3 bases from J, leaving 21 bases between. Germline V gene lookup returns CDR1 SGDLS and CDR2 YYNGEE. The CDR3 DNA is TGTGCCAGCAGCGTCCCATCCCGGGACATCAGTTACTACGAGCAGTACTTC. Translation gives CASSVPSRDISYYEQYF. The full variable domain, its missing parts supplied by reference TRBV9 and TRBJ2-7, is DSGVTQTPKHLITATGQRVTLRCSPRSGDLSVYWYQQSLDQGLQFLIQYYNGEERAKGNILERFSAQQFPDLHSELNLSSLELGDSALYFCASSVPSRDISYYEQYFGPGTRLTVT.

The V call is TRBV5-4, the J call TRBJ1-4; D gene uncertain. This CDR3 contains 15 residues. Trimming cost V 0 bases and J 10 bases, with 16 bases left between them. The V gene's germline CDR1 is SGHNT and CDR2 YYREEE (reference sequence). CDR3 nucleotides: TGTGCCAGCAGCTTGGGTCGTGGGCCTGGAGGAAAACTGTTTTTT. It encodes CASSLGRGPGGKLFF.

Here the CDR3 reads CASSLAGTTYEQYF. The CDR3 nucleotides read TGTGCCAGCAGCTTGGCCGGGACTACCTACGAGCAGTACTTC. The V call is TRBV5-5, the J call TRBJ2-7, with 7 bases identical to TRBD2. Unmatched junction bases numbered 2, after V lost 0 bases and J lost 2 bases. The germline gives CDR1 SGHKS, CDR2 YYEKEE (reference sequence). The CDR3 totals 14 residues.

This chain joins TRBV2 and TRBJ1-2, with D perhaps TRBD1 (6 bases). The CDR3 runs 11 residues. Trimming shortened V by 5 bases and J by 11 bases, and 12 bases separated the two germline ends. CDR1 is SNHLY and CDR2 is FYNNEI in the germline V gene. As DNA, the CDR3 is TGTGCCAGCAGTCTCAGGGGTGGGTACACCTTC. Translation gives CASSLRGGYTF.

This sequence joins TRBV4-2 and TRBJ2-2; 9 bases line up with TRBD1. J gave up 3 bases and V 4 bases, and 9 bases lay outside the gene matches. The CDR3 is made up of 17 amino acids. Germline V lookup: CDR1 LGHNA, CDR2 YNFKEQ. CDR3: CASSPWTGAEDTGELFF. CDR3 coding DNA: TGTGCCAGCAGCCCCTGGACAGGGGCTGAAGACACCGGGGAGCTGTTTTTT.

The gene calls are TRBV9 and TRBJ1-2; no clear D gene. CDR1 SGDLS and CDR2 YYNGEE come from the germline V gene. V lost 0 bases and J 5 bases, leaving 14 bases between the germline ends. The CDR3 has 15 residues. For the CDR3, the DNA is TGTGCCAGCAGCGTAGCTACCCTTGGTCGTTATGGCTACACCTTC. The encoded protein is CASSVATLGRYGYTF.

The V gene is TRBV18, the J gene TRBJ1-1; 8 bases match TRBD1. Losses at the gene ends were 3 bases for V and 1 base for J; bases not matched to a gene: 7. The CDR3 length is 16 residues. The germline V gene has CDR1 KGHSH and CDR2 LQKENI. The DNA for the CDR3 is TGTGCCAGCTCACCGTTTACGGACAGGGAGAACACTGAAGCTTTCTTT. Its protein is CASSPFTDRENTEAFF.

This chain connects TRBV11-2 to TRBJ1-1, with 7 bases fitting TRBD1. V gave up 5 bases and J gave up 2 bases; unmatched junction bases: 5. Germline V gene data show CDR1 as SGHAT and CDR2 as FQNNGV. There are 14 residues in the CDR3. Written as DNA, the CDR3 is TGTGCCAGCAGCCCAGGGACAGTTAACACTGAAGCTTTCTTT. The encoded protein is CASSPGTVNTEAFF.

The chain couples TRBV4-2 to TRBJ2-6; 7 bases are shared with TRBD2. The CDR3 has 17 amino acids. Germline V gene lookup returns CDR1 LGHNA and CDR2 YNFKEQ. The ends lost 2 bases at V and 0 bases at J; junction bases unmatched: 4. CDR3 coding DNA: TGTGCCAGCAGCCAAACAGCGGGGCGCTCTGGGGCCAACGTCCTGACTTTC. Translation: CASSQTAGRSGANVLTF.

J is TRBJ2-2 and V is TRBV29-1; 13 bases map to TRBD2. CDR3 size: 15 residues. Per the germline V gene, CDR1 is SQVTM and CDR2 is ANQGSEA. V was pared by 4 bases and J by 4 bases, with 3 bases of the junction left unmatched. Here the CDR3 reads CSVVGTSGITGELFF. CDR3 coding DNA: TGCAGCGTTGTGGGGACTAGCGGGATCACCGGGGAGCTGTTTTTT.

This clone has just a few counts. The chain recombines TRBV5-4 with TRBJ2-5, with a tentative D call TRBD1 (6 bases). The CDR3 length is 14 residues. CDR1 and CDR2 from the germline V gene are SGHNT and YYREEE (reference sequence). The V and J ends lost 0 bases and 5 bases respectively, with 11 bases between them. DNA for the CDR3: TGTGCCAGCAGCTTGGCAGGGGTGGGGGAGACCCAGTACTTC. As protein: CASSLAGVGETQYF.

The chain has TRBV5-6 and TRBJ2-7; 9 positions agree with TRBD1. Germline V gene sequence: CDR1 SGHDT, CDR2 YYEEEE. The CDR3 extends over 15 amino acids. The V and J ends lost 6 bases and 0 bases, in that order; junction bases with no gene match: 7. The CDR3 is CASTLPGQGSYEQYF. DNA of the CDR3: TGTGCCAGCACCCTCCCGGGACAGGGCTCCTACGAGCAGTACTTC.

The chain carries TRBV5-4 and TRBJ1-1; D is undetermined. The CDR3 consists of 14 residues. Germline CDR1 SGHNT, CDR2 YYREEE (reference sequence). V shed 6 bases and J shed 4 bases, with 16 bases lying between them. In DNA, the CDR3 is TGTGCCAGCACCTTTTATACAGCTTCCACTGAAGCTTTCTTT. It specifies CASTFYTASTEAFF.

V usage is TRBV11-3 and J usage is TRBJ2-7; 9 positions match TRBD2. There are 13 residues in the CDR3. Germline V gene data show CDR1 as SGHNT and CDR2 as YENEEA. J lost 9 bases, V lost 2 bases, and 5 bases had no gene match. CDR3 coding DNA: TGTGCCAGCAGCTTAATGGGACTAGCTTGGCAGTACTTC. Encoded protein: CASSLMGLAWQYF. The variable domain in full, completed from reference TRBV11-3 and TRBJ2-7, reads EAGVVQSPRYKIIEKKQPVAFWCNPISGHNTLYWYLQNLGQGPELLIRYENEEAVDDSQLPKDRFSAERLKGVDSTLKIQPAELGDSAVYLCASSLMGLAWQYFGPGTRLTVT.

The V gene is TRBV9, the J gene TRBJ2-7, with TRBD2 matching over 12 bases. Trimming cost V 4 bases and J 6 bases; bases outside gene matches: 2. The CDR3 extends over 13 amino acids. CDR1 is SGDLS, CDR2 YYNGEE, per germline. CDR3 DNA: TGTGCCAGCAGCCGGACTAGCGGGGTCGAGCAGTACTTC. Translated: CASSRTSGVEQYF.

The CDR3 reads CAWRIWDKETQYF. The CDR3 bases are TGTGCCTGGAGAATCTGGGACAAAGAGACCCAGTACTTC. The genes are TRBV30 and TRBJ2-5; the D gene is possibly TRBD1 (6 bases). V was cut by 3 bases and J by 3 bases, with 11 bases left in between. The CDR3 has 13 residues. Germline V lookup: CDR1 GTSNPN, CDR2 SVGIG (reference sequence).

The chain is built from TRBV30 and TRBJ2-1; no firm D call. Germline CDR1 is GTSNPN and CDR2 is SVGIG (reference sequence). The CDR3 extends over 11 amino acids. With 1 base removed from V and 8 bases from J, the gap between germline ends came to 6 bases. Written as DNA, the CDR3 is TGTGCCTGGAGTGAGAGTTATGAGCAGTTCTTC. This gives the protein CAWSESYEQFF.

Here the CDR3 reads CASSPVRRTEAFF. DNA for the CDR3: TGTGCCAGCAGCCCCGTCCGGCGGACTGAAGCTTTCTTT. The chain links TRBV7-9 to TRBJ1-1; D gene uncertain. CDR3 length equals 13 residues. V gave up 5 bases and J gave up 5 bases, with 12 bases separating them. CDR1 SEHNR and CDR2 FQNEAQ come from the germline V gene (reference sequence).

This chain joins TRBV7-9 and TRBJ1-1; D unresolved. Per the germline V gene, CDR1 is SEHNR and CDR2 is FQNEAQ (reference sequence). Trimming cost V 1 base and J 11 bases, with 14 bases left between them. The CDR3 length is 13 residues. The CDR3 DNA follows: TGTGCCAGCAGCTTAGAAGTAACCCAGTCGGCTTTCTTT. It translates to CASSLEVTQSAFF. Variable domain in full (rest from reference TRBV7-9 and TRBJ1-1): DTGVSQNPRHKITKRGQNVTFRCDPISEHNRLYWYRQTLGQGPEFLTYFQNEAQLEKSRLLSDRFSAERPKGSFSTLEIQRTEQGDSAMYLCASSLEVTQSAFFGQGTRLTVV.

V is TRBV5-1 and J is TRBJ1-1; 7 nucleotides match TRBD1. CDR3 length equals 15 residues. V gave up 7 bases and J gave up 4 bases; unmatched junction bases: 13. Germline-derived CDR1 and CDR2 are SGHRS and YFSETQ. The CDR3 nucleotides are TGCGCCAGCGCAGACGAACGACAGGGAAGCACTGAAGCTTTCTTT. Its translation: CASADERQGSTEAFF.

The chain joins TRBV21-1 to TRBJ2-7; the table's TRBD1 call for D was not verified on the DNA. TRBV21-1 is shown as a pseudogene. CDR3 length: 14 amino acids. CDR3 sequence (DNA): TGTGCCAGCAGCACCCGGGACAGGCCCTACGAGCAGTACTTC. It yields the protein CASSTRDRPYEQYF.